This passage covers 24 T cell receptor beta chains from one sample sequenced in a study of regulatory T cells in long-lasting Graves disease. This sample's time point: persistent/refractory GD, antithyroid drugs over 5 years with positive TRAb. The TCR library was made from RNA that had been extracted from PBMCs in TRIzol. Researchers made TCR beta libraries by using iRepertoire HTBI primers and running Arm-PCR on CDR3 regions. MiXCR, run by TCRdb on the multiplex PCR reads, gives a single entry per CDR3 protein. Altogether 700,000 or so distinct CDR3 sequences are present, about 32% being singletons, with the ten largest covering around 42%. The material was peripheral blood mononuclear cells (PBMCs), obtained when the disease was refractory, from a patient treated with antithyroid drugs. These receptors were collected from a female donor with Graves disease.

This clonotype was counted between two and nine times. This sequence joins TRBV7-9 and TRBJ1-4; the D is unclear. Germline loops: CDR1 SEHNR, CDR2 FQNEAQ (reference sequence). Trimming stripped 2 bases from V and 7 bases from J, with 14 bases between. The CDR3 length is 15 residues. This CDR3 reads CASSLLPSEGEKLFF. For the CDR3, the DNA is TGTGCCAGCAGCTTACTCCCGTCGGAGGGTGAAAAACTGTTTTTT. Using reference TRBV7-9 and TRBJ1-4 for the parts outside the CDR3, the full variable domain is DTGVSQNPRHKITKRGQNVTFRCDPISEHNRLYWYRQTLGQGPEFLTYFQNEAQLEKSRLLSDRFSAERPKGSFSTLEIQRTEQGDSAMYLCASSLLPSEGEKLFFGSGTQLSVL.

This clonotype has only one observation. The gene calls are TRBV7-2 and TRBJ1-4; no clear D gene. Germline values: CDR1 SGHTA, CDR2 FQGNSA. This CDR3 is 17 amino acids long. Between the trimmed V and J ends, which lost 1 base and 6 bases, there was a span of 18 bases. CDR3 amino acids: CASSLGKRPSSDEKLFF. The CDR3 DNA follows: TGTGCCAGCAGCTTAGGCAAAAGACCGTCATCGGATGAAAAACTGTTTTTT. The full variable domain, its missing parts supplied by reference TRBV7-2 and TRBJ1-4, is GAGVSQSPSNKVTEKGKDVELRCDPISGHTALYWYRQSLGQGLEFLIYFQGNSAPDKSGLPSDRFSAERTGGSVSTLTIQRTQQEDSAVYLCASSLGKRPSSDEKLFFGSGTQLSVL.

V and J are TRBV27 and TRBJ1-1; D might be TRBD1 (5 bases). Trimming removed 6 bases from V and 2 bases from J, with 19 bases in between. The germline V gene has CDR1 MNHEY and CDR2 SMNVEV (reference sequence). This CDR3 region has 16 residues. The CDR3 DNA reads as TGTGCCAGCAGGGGGGGAAAGGACTTGTTTAACACTGAAGCTTTCTTT. Its protein product is CASRGGKDLFNTEAFF.

To note about this clonotype: Germline is not matched at one junction end, which may reflect a read error. The CDR3 nucleotides read TGTGCCAGTCAGTTGGGGGTTGGGACTAACTATGGCCACACCTTC. Protein: CASQLGVGTNYGHTF. This chain joins TRBV2 and TRBJ1-2; TRBD1 might be the D (5 bases). From germline, CDR1 is SNHLY and CDR2 FYNNEI. The CDR3 has 15 amino acids.

The chain recombines TRBV6-1 with TRBJ1-2; D may be TRBD1 (6 bases). Germline V gene sequence: CDR1 MNHNS, CDR2 SASEGT. Trimming left V 8 bases short and J 7 bases short, with 23 bases between. This CDR3 is built from 15 residues. The CDR3 spells CASVITGPTRSGYTF. The CDR3 coding sequence is TGTGCCAGCGTAATAACAGGGCCCACGCGGAGTGGCTACACCTTC.

V and J are TRBV10-2 and TRBJ1-2; no definite D call. Per germline, CDR1 WSHSY and CDR2 SAAADI. This CDR3 is built from 12 residues. Trimming shortened V by 10 bases and J by 1 base, and 10 bases separated the two germline ends. The CDR3 is CAITTDNYGYTF. The CDR3 DNA sequence: TGCGCCATTACGACTGATAACTATGGCTACACCTTC.

This clonotype has just a few counts. This chain links TRBV12-3 or TRBV12-4 with TRBJ2-7; no firm D call. The CDR3 runs 16 residues. With 3 bases removed from V and 3 bases from J, the gap between germline ends came to 18 bases. The CDR3 DNA sequence: TGTGCCAGCAGTTTTCGGCAGTCTCGCCCAGGCTACGAGCAGTACTTC. This translates into CASSFRQSRPGYEQYF.

This chain uses TRBV7-9 with TRBJ1-1, with 7 bases fitting TRBD1. Looked up from germline, CDR1 is SEHNR and CDR2 is FQNEAQ (reference sequence). Unmatched junction bases numbered 17, after V lost 7 bases and J lost 3 bases. The CDR3 extends over 17 amino acids. Here the CDR3 reads CASTFGSGGMDDTEAFF. The CDR3 DNA reads TGTGCCAGCACCTTCGGATCAGGGGGGATGGATGACACTGAAGCTTTCTTT.

This chain joins TRBV7-2 and TRBJ1-1, with a weak D call TRBD1 (5 bases). The germline V and J ends were trimmed by 1 base and 3 bases, with 9 bases remaining between them. The CDR3 has 14 residues. Germline V CDR1 and CDR2: SGHTA, FQGNSA. This CDR3 is CASSLGGADTEAFF. CDR3 DNA sequence: TGTGCCAGCAGCTTAGGGGGCGCCGACACTGAAGCTTTCTTT.

The gene calls are TRBV2 and TRBJ1-1, with D perhaps matching TRBD1 (5 bases). CDR1 and CDR2 (germline): SNHLY, FYNNEI. The CDR3 spans 17 residues. V was clipped by 1 base and J by 1 base, with 16 bases between them. The CDR3 sequence is CASSEGEGGAWNTEAFF. In nucleotides, the CDR3 is TGTGCCAGCAGTGAAGGGGAGGGAGGGGCCTGGAACACTGAAGCTTTCTTT.

This sequence joins TRBV5-1 and TRBJ1-1; weak D call: TRBD1 (5 bases). The V end was cut by 4 bases, the J end by 5 bases, with 15 bases between. CDR3 size: 14 residues. Germline V lookup: CDR1 SGHRS, CDR2 YFSETQ. CDR3 bases: TGCGCCAGCAGCCGTTCGGGGGGAGCGACTGAAGCTTTCTTT. This encodes CASSRSGGATEAFF.

This clonotype was picked up one time. Because it lacks the conserved phenylalanine or tryptophan at the end, this CDR3 is likely a read error. This rearrangement joins TRBV30 to TRBJ1-2, with D unclear. V was pared by 6 bases and J by 7 bases, with 15 bases between. Germline V lookup: CDR1 GTSNPN, CDR2 SVGIG (reference sequence). This CDR3 spans 12 amino acids. The CDR3 sequence is CACPRVPGGYTL. The CDR3 DNA sequence: TGTGCCTGCCCCCGGGTTCCGGGTGGCTACACCCTC.

The gene calls are TRBV3-1 and TRBJ2-7, with a tentative D call TRBD2 (6 bases). The V end lost 3 bases, the J end lost 3 bases, and 12 bases lay between the germline ends. This CDR3 spans 14 amino acids. The germline V gene encodes CDR1 LGHDT and CDR2 YNNKEL (reference sequence). The CDR3 protein is CASSQTSEDYEQYF. CDR3 in DNA: TGTGCCAGCAGCCAGACTAGTGAGGACTACGAGCAGTACTTC.

V and J are TRBV3-1 and TRBJ1-2; TRBD1 is a possible D gene (5 bases). The CDR3 is made up of 14 amino acids. The V end lost 3 bases, the J end lost 5 bases, and 13 bases lay between the germline ends. CDR1 and CDR2 (germline): LGHDT, YNNKEL (reference sequence). The CDR3 is CASSHRVPDYGYTF. In DNA, the CDR3 is TGTGCCAGCAGCCACAGGGTTCCGGATTATGGCTACACCTTC.

The J gene is TRBJ1-1, the V gene TRBV7-8, with 9 bases lining up with TRBD1. Germline CDR1 is SGHVS and CDR2 is FQNEAQ. V gave up 4 bases and J gave up 3 bases; unmatched junction bases: 18. The CDR3 is made up of 19 amino acids. In DNA form, the CDR3 reads TGTGCCAGCAGCTACGTACAGGGGGCGCTGATTGGAGTGGACACTGAAGCTTTCTTT. Amino acids: CASSYVQGALIGVDTEAFF.

Worth noting for this clonotype: The CDR3 ends on some other residue instead of the conserved phenylalanine or tryptophan, so this is likely a read error. The chain employs TRBV20-1 and TRBJ2-1; D may be TRBD2 (5 bases). CDR1 is DFQATT and CDR2 is SNEGSKA in the germline V gene (reference sequence). V lost 5 bases and J 1 base, leaving 12 bases between the germline ends. This CDR3 is built from 14 residues. The chain's CDR3 is CSAVSVGSYNEQFL. The DNA for the CDR3 is TGCAGTGCTGTTAGCGTGGGGTCCTACAATGAGCAGTTCCTC.

In its sample, this clonotype was seen many times. The chain is built from TRBV12-3 or TRBV12-4 and TRBJ1-1, with 8 bases identical to TRBD1. The CDR3 runs to 14 residues. Trimming cost V 6 bases and J 3 bases; bases outside gene matches: 6. DNA of the CDR3: TGTGCCAGCAGCCGGACAGGGAGGGACACTGAAGCTTTCTTT. Translating gives CASSRTGRDTEAFF.

The rearrangement joins TRBV12-3 or TRBV12-4 to TRBJ1-3; D is possibly TRBD1 (5 bases). The CDR3 has 16 residues. The germline V and J ends were trimmed by 6 bases and 0 bases, with 15 bases remaining between them. The CDR3 DNA reads TGTGCCAGCAGGGACTCAGGGAAACACTCTGGAAACACCATATATTTT. Translated: CASRDSGKHSGNTIYF.

The rearrangement joins TRBV10-3 to TRBJ1-5; 8 bases line up with TRBD1. This CDR3 region has 13 residues. From germline, CDR1 is ENHRY and CDR2 SYGVKD. The V segment lost 10 bases and the J segment 3 bases; nucleotides outside the gene matches: 5. CDR3 in DNA: TGTGCCACCCGGGACAGGCTCAATCAGCCCCAGCATTTT. This gives the protein CATRDRLNQPQHF.

V is TRBV29-1 and J is TRBJ1-1; 8 bases align to TRBD1. CDR1 is SQVTM, CDR2 ANQGSEA, per germline. CDR3 length: 14 residues. V lost 2 bases to trimming and J lost 4 bases; unmatched junction nucleotides: 6. CDR3 nucleotide sequence: TGCAGCGTTGAACTTCAGGGGGCAAGCACTGAAGCTTTCTTT. Translation: CSVELQGASTEAFF. The full variable domain, rest sourced from reference TRBV29-1 and TRBJ1-1, is SAVISQKPSRDICQRGTSLTIQCQVDSQVTMMFWYRQQPGQSLTLIATANQGSEATYESGFVIDKFPISRPNLTFSTLTVSNMSPEDSSIYLCSVELQGASTEAFFGQGTRLTVV.

The chain has TRBV19 and TRBJ2-5; TRBD2 is a possible D gene (6 bases). V shed 3 bases and J shed 4 bases, with 15 bases lying between them. The CDR3 sequence is 15 residues long. Germline V gene data show CDR1 as LNHDA and CDR2 as SQIVND (reference sequence). This CDR3 is CASSIGGDTGETQYF. The DNA of the CDR3 is TGTGCCAGTAGTATCGGAGGGGATACGGGAGAGACCCAGTACTTC.

This clonotype has more than one count but fewer than ten. The V and J genes are TRBV5-1 and TRBJ2-2; the match to TRBD2 covers 9 bases. The germline CDR1 and CDR2 sequences are SGHRS and YFSETQ. V was pared by 4 bases and J by 4 bases, with 8 bases of the junction left unmatched. The CDR3 is 16 amino acids. The CDR3 nucleotides are TGCGCCAGCAGCCGTCTAGCGGGAACTAGCACCGGGGAGCTGTTTTTT. Translating it yields CASSRLAGTSTGELFF.

This chain connects TRBV19 to TRBJ2-2, with 11 bases identical to TRBD2. The CDR3 has 16 residues. Germline CDR1 reads LNHDA; CDR2 reads SQIVND (reference sequence). V lost 3 bases, J lost 6 bases, and 6 bases stayed unmatched. The CDR3 region is CASSIRTSGRAGELFF. CDR3 coding DNA: TGTGCCAGTAGTATCCGAACTAGCGGGAGAGCCGGGGAGCTGTTTTTT. Drawing the rest from reference TRBV19 and TRBJ2-2, the complete variable domain is DGGITQSPKYLFRKEGQNVTLSCEQNLNHDAMYWYRQDPGQGLRLIYYSQIVNDFQKGDIAEGYSVSREKKESFPLTVTSAQKNPTAFYLCASSIRTSGRAGELFFGEGSRLTVL.

The chain links TRBV19 to TRBJ1-2; 8 bases map to TRBD1. This CDR3 contains 15 residues. The J segment lost 2 bases and the V segment lost 8 bases, leaving 10 bases of the junction unmatched. In germline, CDR1 is LNHDA, CDR2 SQIVND (reference sequence). CDR3 in amino acids: CASELSGQGNYGYTF. The CDR3 DNA is TGTGCCAGTGAGTTGAGCGGACAGGGAAACTATGGCTACACCTTC.